The 25 T cell receptor beta chains reported below all come from one sample, sequenced in a study of stem cell transplantation in POMP-related autoinflammatory disease. Study-wide findings and caveats: A trend toward lower repertoire diversity and greater clonality appeared in every analyzed T-cell subset of PRAID patients. In PRAID patients, the number of distinct TRB V-J gene pairings was restricted.

Their antigens remain unidentified. The assay was immunoSEQ multiplex PCR, and TCRdb's table has in-frame clones only and misses some. The data show under 11,000 clones, with more than 75% seen just once and around 55% held by the top ten. The sequenced sample was CD8+ T cells from PBMCs, obtained before stem cell transplantation. All receptors derive from a human donor with POMP-related autoinflammation and immune dysregulation (PRAID).

The rearrangement links TRBV5-4 to TRBJ2-7, with D perhaps assigned TRBD1 or TRBD2 (6 bases each). Germline values: CDR1 SGHNT, CDR2 YYREEE (reference sequence). The CDR3 contains 16 residues. The V gene lost 4 bases and the J gene lost 6 bases, with 23 bases spanning the gap. The CDR3 DNA follows: TGTGCCAGCAGCGTCGCTGGGGGCGGGATTAAAACCGAGCAGTACTTC. Protein product: CASSVAGGGIKTEQYF.

The chain couples TRBV2 to TRBJ1-1; D perhaps matches TRBD1 (5 bases). The CDR3 is made up of 17 amino acids. Trimming removed 2 bases at V and 4 bases at J, with 20 bases between. Per the germline V gene, CDR1 is SNHLY and CDR2 is FYNNEI. The CDR3 loop is CASSEFGYSGRSTEAFF. The CDR3 DNA sequence: TGTGCCAGCAGTGAATTCGGTTATTCAGGGAGGAGCACTGAAGCTTTCTTT.

The rearrangement joins TRBV29-1 to TRBJ2-2; no clear D. This CDR3 has 13 amino acids. Germline V lookup: CDR1 SQVTM, CDR2 ANQGSEA. Trimming took 5 bases from V and 3 from J, leaving 10 bases between them. CDR3 in amino acids: CSVIPRDTGELFF. The DNA for the CDR3 is TGCAGCGTTATCCCTAGGGACACCGGGGAGCTGTTTTTT.

This chain connects TRBV28 to TRBJ2-7; 12 bases agree with TRBD2. Germline lookup yields CDR1 MDHEN and CDR2 SYDVKM. V lost 6 bases, J lost 2 bases, and 8 bases stayed unmatched. The CDR3 is 16 residues long. The CDR3 region has the DNA TGTGCCAGCAGCAACGGGACTAGCGGGTGGCCCTACGAGCAGTACTTC. Amino acid sequence: CASSNGTSGWPYEQYF.

V and J are TRBV18 and TRBJ2-1; D remains ambiguous. V lost 2 bases to trimming and J lost 10 bases, with 9 bases between them. CDR1 is KGHSH, CDR2 LQKENI, per germline. The CDR3 is 12 amino acids. In DNA, the CDR3 is TGTGCCAGCTCACCATCAGCCCCGGAGCAGTTCTTC. It is translated as CASSPSAPEQFF.

CDR3 DNA sequence: TGTGCCAGCAGCCAAGGGGTGGGAGTGTACAATGAGCAGTTCTTC. It yields the protein CASSQGVGVYNEQFF. The gene calls are TRBV14 and TRBJ2-1; perhaps TRBD2 as D (5 bases). V was cut by 1 base and J by 4 bases, with 11 bases left in between. This CDR3 is built from 15 residues. The V gene's germline CDR1 is SGHDN and CDR2 FVKESK.

The J gene is TRBJ2-2, the V gene TRBV23-1, with D uncertain. TRBV23-1 is given ORF status, its function remaining uncertain. This CDR3 spans 16 amino acids. V lost 11 bases and J 5 bases, leaving 24 bases between the germline ends. CDR3 sequence: CACPRSADHRTGELFF. In DNA form, the CDR3 reads TGCGCCTGCCCCCGATCGGCTGATCACCGGACCGGGGAGCTGTTTTTT.

The sample holds a few counts of this clone. This chain joins TRBV27 and TRBJ2-7; 8 positions agree with TRBD2. V dropped 8 bases and J dropped 3; count of bases not matched to a gene: 3. Germline assignment: CDR1 MNHEY and CDR2 SMNVEV (reference sequence). The CDR3 runs 12 residues. The CDR3 DNA sequence: TGTGCCAGCTCGCGGGGGGACTACGAGCAGTACTTC. Encoded protein: CASSRGDYEQYF.

J is TRBJ2-5 and V is TRBV10-3; D is unclear. There are 12 residues in the CDR3. Germline-derived CDR1 and CDR2 are ENHRY and SYGVKD. The V and J ends lost 9 bases and 2 bases respectively, with 10 bases between them. CDR3 DNA sequence: TGTGCCATTCGGACCGATCAAGAGACCCAGTACTTC. It specifies CAIRTDQETQYF.

The V and J genes are TRBV9 and TRBJ1-2; 9 positions agree with TRBD1. The junction had 3 bases not matched to a gene; V was cut back by 0 bases and J by 3 bases. The length of the CDR3 is 15 residues. CDR1 SGDLS and CDR2 YYNGEE come from the germline V gene. CDR3 in DNA: TGTGCCAGCAGCGTAGTGGACAGGGGAGACTATGGCTACACCTTC. Protein: CASSVVDRGDYGYTF.

The rearrangement joins TRBV5-6 to TRBJ2-7; 10 nucleotides align to TRBD2. Germline V gene lookup returns CDR1 SGHDT and CDR2 YYEEEE. This CDR3 is built from 14 residues. The V and J ends lost 3 bases and 7 bases, in that order; junction bases with no gene match: 7. CDR3 region: CASSSPGLAYEQYF. The CDR3 region has the DNA TGTGCCAGCAGCTCACCGGGACTAGCGTATGAGCAGTACTTC.

This clone appeared once. The rearrangement uses TRBV9 and TRBJ1-4; no clear D. The germline V gene has CDR1 SGDLS and CDR2 YYNGEE. With 0 bases removed from V and 8 bases from J, the gap between germline ends came to 11 bases. CDR3 length: 14 residues. The DNA for the CDR3 is TGTGCCAGCAGCGTAGCGGGTCTAAACGAAAAACTGTTTTTT. Translated, it gives CASSVAGLNEKLFF.

This chain uses TRBV9 with TRBJ2-1, with TRBD2 as a possible D gene (7 bases). This CDR3 spans 16 amino acids. Per the germline V gene, CDR1 is SGDLS and CDR2 is YYNGEE. The V and J ends lost 6 bases and 4 bases respectively, with 20 bases between them. CDR3 bases: TGTGCCAGCACCGTTGGGACACCGGGACTATACAATGAGCAGTTCTTC. It is translated as CASTVGTPGLYNEQFF.

This clone was observed once. This rearrangement joins TRBV29-1 to TRBJ1-2; D unclear. The CDR3 is 15 amino acids. Germline CDR1 reads SQVTM; CDR2 reads ANQGSEA. V dropped 1 base and J dropped 4 bases, with 16 bases sitting between them. The CDR3 DNA sequence: TGCAGCGTTGAAGTATGGACCGTCTCGGGCTATGGCTACACCTTC. This codes for CSVEVWTVSGYGYTF.

V usage is TRBV5-8 and J usage is TRBJ2-1; 7 bases align to TRBD2. CDR1 is SGHTS and CDR2 is YDEGEE in the germline V gene. CDR3 length: 16 amino acids. The J segment lost 0 bases and the V segment lost 2 bases, leaving 5 bases of the junction unmatched. Written as DNA, the CDR3 is TGTGCCAGCAGCTTTTATAGCGGGTCCTCCTACAATGAGCAGTTCTTC. Translating gives CASSFYSGSSYNEQFF.

This rearrangement joins TRBV11-2 to TRBJ2-7; TRBD1 matches 11 bases. This CDR3 has 17 residues. J lost 0 bases, V lost 3 bases, and 7 bases had no gene match. Germline-derived CDR1 and CDR2 are SGHAT and FQNNGV. The DNA of the CDR3 is TGTGCCAGCAGCTTCGCCAGGGACAGGGGGTACTCCTACGAGCAGTACTTC. This encodes CASSFARDRGYSYEQYF.

Worth noting for this clone: Sequence at one end of the junction differs from germline and may be a read error. The chain links TRBV5-4 to TRBJ2-7, with 16 bases lining up with TRBD2. This CDR3 has 18 residues. Germline assignment: CDR1 SGHNT and CDR2 YYREEE (reference sequence). The CDR3 DNA is TGTGCCAGCAGCCAACCGGGACTAGCGGGAGGGCTCTCCTCCGAGCAGTACTTC. Protein product: CASSQPGLAGGLSSEQYF.

This clone was detected once. The gene calls are TRBV19 and TRBJ2-3, with D perhaps matching TRBD1 or TRBD2 (5 bases each). Germline CDR1 and CDR2: LNHDA and SQIVND (reference sequence). V gave up 1 base and J gave up 4 bases, with 9 bases separating them. This CDR3 is 14 amino acids long. CDR3 region: CASSIGGTPDTQYF. The CDR3 nucleotides read TGTGCCAGTAGTATAGGAGGGACCCCAGATACGCAGTATTTT.

V gene TRBV27 combines with J gene TRBJ1-2, with 7 bases that match TRBD1. Per germline, CDR1 MNHEY and CDR2 SMNVEV (reference sequence). The CDR3 totals 12 residues. The J segment lost 5 bases and the V segment lost 4 bases, leaving 1 base of the junction unmatched. The CDR3 protein is CASSSQGYGYTF. The DNA for the CDR3 is TGTGCCAGCAGTTCACAGGGGTATGGCTACACCTTC.

This chain joins TRBV2 and TRBJ2-1, with D uncertain. V was cut by 6 bases and J by 6 bases, with 9 bases left in between. The germline gives CDR1 SNHLY, CDR2 FYNNEI. This CDR3 region has 12 residues. The CDR3 DNA follows: TGTGCCAGCAGACCCGGGCCCAATGAGCAGTTCTTC. Its protein is CASRPGPNEQFF.

The V gene is TRBV15, the J gene TRBJ2-1, with 14 bases that match TRBD2. Germline V lookup: CDR1 LNHNV, CDR2 YYDKDF (reference sequence). V lost 0 bases and J lost 5; bases outside the gene matches: 9. The CDR3 is 19 residues long. CDR3 in amino acids: CATSRDRTSGGTANNEQFF. The CDR3 DNA follows: TGTGCCACCAGCAGAGACCGGACTAGCGGGGGGACTGCCAACAATGAGCAGTTCTTC.

The chain employs TRBV5-6 and TRBJ1-1, with 10 bases matching TRBD1. The CDR3 loop spans 14 amino acids. Unmatched junction bases numbered 4, after V lost 3 bases and J lost 5 bases. Germline V gene sequence: CDR1 SGHDT, CDR2 YYEEEE. DNA for the CDR3: TGTGCCAGCAGCTGGGGACAGGGGAAAACTGAAGCTTTCTTT. As protein: CASSWGQGKTEAFF.

The chain employs TRBV27 and TRBJ2-7; TRBD2 matches 8 bases. V shed 5 bases and J 2 bases; nucleotides not matched to a gene: 17. Germline V gene data show CDR1 as MNHEY and CDR2 as SMNVEV (reference sequence). This CDR3 has 18 residues. The CDR3: CASSHPPHTSGPAYEQYF. In DNA, the CDR3 is TGTGCCAGCAGTCACCCCCCCCACACTAGCGGCCCAGCCTACGAGCAGTACTTC.

The chain has TRBV19 and TRBJ1-2, with a weak D call TRBD1 (5 bases). The CDR3 totals 15 residues. V was clipped by 6 bases and J by 3 bases, with 17 bases between them. Germline V gene sequence: CDR1 LNHDA, CDR2 SQIVND (reference sequence). Here the CDR3 DNA reads TGTGCCAGTAGCCGGGACCCGGGAGGGGACTATGGCTACACCTTC. As protein: CASSRDPGGDYGYTF.

V usage is TRBV6-5 and J usage is TRBJ1-1; 11 bases are shared with TRBD1. In germline, CDR1 is MNHEY, CDR2 SVGAGI. V dropped 7 bases and J dropped 6; count of bases not matched to a gene: 10. CDR3 length: 15 residues. The CDR3 sequence is CASMGGQGAFPEAFF. CDR3 in DNA: TGTGCCAGCATGGGCGGACAGGGGGCTTTCCCTGAAGCTTTCTTT.